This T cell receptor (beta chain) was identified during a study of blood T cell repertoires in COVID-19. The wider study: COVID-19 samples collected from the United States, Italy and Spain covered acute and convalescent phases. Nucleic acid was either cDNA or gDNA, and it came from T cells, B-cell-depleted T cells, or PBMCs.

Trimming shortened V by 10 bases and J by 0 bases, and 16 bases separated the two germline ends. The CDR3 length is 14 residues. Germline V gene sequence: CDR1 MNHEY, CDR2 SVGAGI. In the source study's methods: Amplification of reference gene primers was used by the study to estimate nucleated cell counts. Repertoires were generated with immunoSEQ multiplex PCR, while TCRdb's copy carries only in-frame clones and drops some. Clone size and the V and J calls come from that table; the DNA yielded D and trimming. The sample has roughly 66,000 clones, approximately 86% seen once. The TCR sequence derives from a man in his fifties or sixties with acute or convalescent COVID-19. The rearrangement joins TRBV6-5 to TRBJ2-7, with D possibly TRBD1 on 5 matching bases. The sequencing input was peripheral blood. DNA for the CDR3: TGTGCCACCAGAAGGACACGGAGCTCCTACGAGCAGTACTTC. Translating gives CATRRTRSSYEQYF.